Following are 19 T cell receptor beta chains from one sample sequenced in a study of T cells in localized non-small cell lung cancer. Using immunoSEQ multiplex PCR, the repertoire was profiled, and TCRdb retains in-frame clones only, with some absent. This table holds roughly 89,000 clones, just over 90% found once. The sample in question was PBMCs, obtained before any cancer treatment. These TCRs come from a woman aged 35-70 years with stage II squamous cell lung carcinoma.

The chain recombines TRBV18 with TRBJ2-1, with 12 bases that match TRBD2. Germline V lookup: CDR1 KGHSH, CDR2 LQKENI. The CDR3 sequence is 17 residues long. J gave up 5 bases and V 3 bases, and 8 bases lay outside the gene matches. The CDR3 nucleotides read TGTGCCAGCTCACCGGTAGGGGGACTAGCGGGTAACAATGAGCAGTTCTTC. This gives the protein CASSPVGGLAGNNEQFF.

The J gene is TRBJ1-1, the V gene TRBV27; 7 nucleotides align to TRBD1. There are 15 residues in the CDR3. CDR1 and CDR2 from the germline V gene are MNHEY and SMNVEV (reference sequence). V lost 3 bases to trimming and J lost 1 base; unmatched junction nucleotides: 5. The CDR3 loop is CASSFVGTANTEAFF. The DNA for the CDR3 is TGTGCCAGCAGTTTCGTGGGGACAGCGAACACTGAAGCTTTCTTT.

The gene calls are TRBV19 and TRBJ1-1; 11 bases map to TRBD1. Losses at the gene ends were 5 bases for V and 3 bases for J; bases not matched to a gene: 5. The CDR3 totals 15 residues. The germline V gene encodes CDR1 LNHDA and CDR2 SQIVND (reference sequence). The CDR3 reads CASSVGQGADTEAFF. The CDR3, as DNA: TGTGCCAGTAGTGTTGGACAGGGGGCGGACACTGAAGCTTTCTTT.

The chain links TRBV6-5 to TRBJ1-2; 11 nucleotides match TRBD1. With V trimmed by 7 bases and J by 7 bases, 5 bases remained unmatched. CDR1 and CDR2 (germline): MNHEY, SVGAGI. CDR3 size: 13 residues. The CDR3 sequence: CASKGQGASGYTF. DNA of the CDR3: TGTGCCAGCAAAGGACAGGGGGCGAGTGGCTACACCTTC.

The chain combines TRBV5-1 with TRBJ2-5; weak D call: TRBD2 (6 bases). The CDR3 contains 13 residues. Germline V gives CDR1 SGHRS, CDR2 YFSETQ. The V end was cut by 2 bases, the J end by 2 bases, with 7 bases between. CDR3 region: CASSFGGQETQYF. Here the CDR3 DNA reads TGCGCCAGCAGCTTCGGGGGACAAGAGACCCAGTACTTC.

The gene calls are TRBV18 and TRBJ2-7, with D uncertain. Trimming pared 3 bases from V and 5 bases from J, leaving 11 bases between. CDR1 and CDR2 from the germline V gene are KGHSH and LQKENI. This CDR3 spans 13 amino acids. The CDR3 loop is CASSPDLGHEQYF. CDR3 coding DNA: TGTGCCAGCTCACCCGACCTTGGACACGAGCAGTACTTC.

This clone was found a few times. The rearrangement uses TRBV28 and TRBJ2-1, with a possible D match to TRBD1 (6 bases). Per germline, CDR1 MDHEN and CDR2 SYDVKM. The V end lost 5 bases, the J end lost 9 bases, and 11 bases lay between the germline ends. This CDR3 has 12 residues. CDR3 nucleotides: TGTGCCAGCAGTGAAACAGGGTTTGAGCAGTTCTTC. Translating gives CASSETGFEQFF.

A single count supports this clone. The V call is TRBV7-9, the J call TRBJ1-6; D call uncertain. Germline-derived CDR1 and CDR2 are SEHNR and FQNEAQ (reference sequence). The V end was cut by 3 bases, the J end by 6 bases, with 9 bases between. The CDR3 loop spans 14 amino acids. The CDR3 bases are TGTGCCAGCAGCTTTTCAGATTTTAATTCACCCCTCCACTTT. Translation: CASSFSDFNSPLHF.

The chain carries TRBV6-1 and TRBJ1-1; 7 nucleotides match TRBD1. The CDR3 runs 14 residues. In germline, CDR1 is MNHNS, CDR2 SASEGT. V lost 6 bases and J lost 4; bases outside the gene matches: 8. The CDR3: CASSPDRVSTEAFF. The CDR3 nucleotides read TGTGCCAGCAGCCCCGACAGGGTAAGCACTGAAGCTTTCTTT.

The chain combines TRBV2 with TRBJ2-5; 11 bases are a match to TRBD2. CDR3 size: 15 residues. CDR1 SNHLY and CDR2 FYNNEI come from the germline V gene. The V gene end was trimmed by 6 bases and the J gene end by 6 bases; junction bases not matched to a gene: 9. CDR3 DNA sequence: TGTGCCAGCAGGACCGGTCTAGCGGGGGGTCAGACCCAGTACTTC. Translated, it gives CASRTGLAGGQTQYF.

The rearrangement uses TRBV4-2 and TRBJ2-3; 7 bases line up with TRBD2. This CDR3 contains 16 residues. The germline CDR1 and CDR2 sequences are LGHNA and YNFKEQ. V shed 0 bases and J 1 base; nucleotides not matched to a gene: 4. Here the CDR3 DNA reads TGTGCCAGCAGCCAAGATCGGGCGGGGGGCACAGATACGCAGTATTTT. This translates into CASSQDRAGGTDTQYF.

With regard to this clone: Distinct nucleotide sequences in the sample also encode this CDR3. The chain links TRBV2 to TRBJ2-3; D uncertain. CDR1 is SNHLY and CDR2 is FYNNEI in the germline V gene. The CDR3 consists of 13 residues. The germline V and J ends were trimmed by 8 bases and 6 bases, with 15 bases remaining between them. CDR3 sequence: CASGRDSRDTQYF. The CDR3 bases are TGTGCCAGCGGACGAGACTCAAGGGATACGCAGTATTTT.

The chain links TRBV14 to TRBJ1-1; no clear D. From germline, CDR1 is SGHDN and CDR2 FVKESK. The CDR3 consists of 13 residues. Between the trimmed V and J ends, which lost 1 base and 5 bases, there was a span of 8 bases. CDR3 bases: TGTGCCAGCAGCCAAGTTCGGGGTACTGAAGCTTTCTTT. It yields the protein CASSQVRGTEAFF.

The chain combines TRBV16 with TRBJ2-2; 8 bases are a match to TRBD2. The J segment lost 6 bases and the V segment lost 3 bases, leaving 3 bases of the junction unmatched. The CDR3 loop spans 14 amino acids. CDR1 is KGHSY, CDR2 FQNENV, per germline. DNA of the CDR3: TGTGCCAGCAGCCAGGAAGCGGGGGCCGGGGAGCTGTTTTTT. It yields the protein CASSQEAGAGELFF.

The chain joins TRBV27 to TRBJ2-1, with D maybe TRBD2 (5 bases). The CDR3 is 14 residues long. Germline V lookup: CDR1 MNHEY, CDR2 SMNVEV (reference sequence). Deletions cut 3 bases from V and 7 bases from J, with 13 bases between. The CDR3 is CASSLAGGENEQFF. For the CDR3, the DNA is TGTGCCAGCAGTTTGGCGGGTGGGGAAAATGAGCAGTTCTTC.

V and J are TRBV11-2 and TRBJ2-1; D possibly corresponds to TRBD1 (5 bases). The germline CDR1 and CDR2 sequences are SGHAT and FQNNGV. The V gene lost 1 base and the J gene lost 2 bases, with 12 bases spanning the gap. The CDR3 runs to 16 residues. As DNA, the CDR3 is TGTGCCAGCAGCTTAGGGGGCTCCTTGCCCTACAATGAGCAGTTCTTC. It yields the protein CASSLGGSLPYNEQFF.

The chain employs TRBV7-9 and TRBJ2-1; 10 bases line up with TRBD2. In germline, CDR1 is SEHNR, CDR2 FQNEAQ (reference sequence). The CDR3 is 14 residues long. J was trimmed by 6 bases and V by 4 bases; bases with no gene match: 3. CDR3 residues: CASSSSGGANEQFF. CDR3 in DNA: TGTGCCAGCAGCTCCAGCGGGGGGGCCAATGAGCAGTTCTTC.

This chain uses TRBV2 with TRBJ2-7; no reliable D call. Trimming took off 9 bases at V and 2 bases at J, with 14 bases between the two ends. There are 13 residues in the CDR3. Germline CDR1 reads SNHLY; CDR2 reads FYNNEI. The CDR3 DNA reads TGTGCCAGTCTGGTGGCGGTCACCTACGAGCAGTACTTC. It yields the protein CASLVAVTYEQYF. Variable domain in full (rest from reference TRBV2 and TRBJ2-7): EPEVTQTPSHQVTQMGQEVILRCVPISNHLYFYWYRQILGQKVEFLVSFYNNEISEKSEIFDDQFSVERPDGSNFTLKIRSTKLEDSAMYFCASLVAVTYEQYFGPGTRLTVT.

The J gene is TRBJ2-7, the V gene TRBV5-1; D perhaps matches TRBD2 (6 bases). V was shortened by 4 bases and J by 2 bases, with 16 bases between the two germline ends. The CDR3 sequence is 15 residues long. Per the germline V gene, CDR1 is SGHRS and CDR2 is YFSETQ. The CDR3 nucleotides are TGCGCCAGCAGCGGGGGGACCTATCAGGCCTACGAGCAGTACTTC. Translating gives CASSGGTYQAYEQYF.